The clone carrying this T cell receptor beta chain was seen more than once but under ten times. The target antigen is unknown. This record belongs to a study of CD8 T cells in ankylosing spondylitis. Study-level findings and limits: What seemed typical of ankylosing spondylitis blood was a TCR beta motif built from eight highly homologous variants. There were earlier reports of some motif variants in reactive arthritis synovial fluid and blood.

TCRdb itself ran the 5' RACE reads through MiXCR, one entry per CDR3 protein. The profile shows roughly 200,000 distinct CDR3 sequences, 20% to 30% of them singletons. Trimming removed 6 bases from V and 3 bases from J, with 15 bases in between. Per the germline V gene, CDR1 is MNHNS and CDR2 is SASEGT. There are 14 residues in the CDR3. This clonotype was obtained from a male donor with ankylosing spondylitis or in good health (not recorded which). The sample comprised blood, either unsorted or a sorted T cell fraction (not recorded which). This sequence joins TRBV6-1 and TRBJ2-7, with TRBD1 as a possible D gene (6 bases). The CDR3 here is CASSPYRVGYEQYF. The CDR3 DNA reads as TGTGCCAGCAGCCCATACAGGGTGGGCTACGAGCAGTACTTC.